Listed below are T cell receptor beta chains from one sample, sequenced in a study of technical replicates of blood from a few donors. Measured with immunoSEQ multiplex PCR; TCRdb has only the in-frame clones, and not every one. The data hold 75,000 to 95,000 clones, with around 94% observed a single time. Sequencing was performed on T cells isolated from PBMCs. The receptors were gathered from a human donor in good health. The CDR3 runs from the conserved cysteine through the conserved F or W. D genes are given only for firm matches. Only some rows state a clone size, as once, few, many or a class for expanded clones.

d_call,v_call,j_call,clone_size,cdr3_nt,cdr3_aa
TRBD1,TRBV18,TRBJ1-2,NA,TGTGCCAGCTCACCAGACAGGGGGAGTACTGGCTATGGCTACACCTTC,CASSPDRGSTGYGYTF
NA,TRBV28,TRBJ1-2,NA,TGTGCCAGCAGTCCAGACAGGCAGACTAACTATGGCTACACCTTC,CASSPDRQTNYGYTF
TRBD1,TRBV4-1,TRBJ1-1,NA,TGCGCCAGCAGCCAAGACCTTCGGGACAGGGGGACCCTGAACACTGAAGCTTTCTTT,CASSQDLRDRGTLNTEAFF
TRBD1,TRBV2,TRBJ2-5,NA,TGTGCCAGCCGAGAGGACAGGGGGTATGGAGAGACCCAGTACTTC,CASREDRGYGETQYF
NA,TRBV28,TRBJ2-5,once,TGTGCCAGCAGCCTCGAGGGTATCCAAGAGACCCAGTACTTC,CASSLEGIQETQYF
NA,TRBV5-1,TRBJ2-3,NA,TGCGCCAGCAGCTTAAGAAGCACCTTAAAGACAGATACGCAGTATTTT,CASSLRSTLKTDTQYF
NA,TRBV7-2,TRBJ2-2,NA,TGTGCCAGCAGCCGCCAGTATAACGGGGAGCTGTTTTTT,CASSRQYNGELFF
NA,TRBV7-2,TRBJ2-5,NA,TGTGCCAGCAGCTTACAGGTCGCGACGCCGCCGCAAGGGACCCAGTACTTC,CASSLQVATPPQGTQYF
NA,TRBV28,TRBJ2-2,once,TGTGCCAGCACAATTCATTCCACCGGGGAGCTGTTTTTT,CASTIHSTGELFF
TRBD1,TRBV7-9,TRBJ1-1,NA,TGTGCCAGCAGCTTAGGACGACAGGGGGCAGCGAACACTGAAGCTTTCTTT,CASSLGRQGAANTEAFF
NA,TRBV11-2,TRBJ2-7,NA,TGTGCCAGCAGCTTAGTGGGCAGCACCTACGAGCAGTACTTC,CASSLVGSTYEQYF
NA,TRBV2,TRBJ1-3,NA,TGTGCCAGCAGACAGGCGAGCTCTGGAAACACCATATATTTT,CASRQASSGNTIYF
NA,TRBV28,TRBJ1-5,NA,TGTGCCAGCAGTACACTACCGGGGAATCAGCCCCAGCATTTT,CASSTLPGNQPQHF
NA,TRBV4-1,TRBJ1-3,NA,TGCGCCAGCAGCCAAATACAGGGTGTCGGAAACACCATATATTTT,CASSQIQGVGNTIYF
NA,TRBV5-4,TRBJ2-2,NA,TGTGCCAGCAGCCCGGTAGGACAGTCGAACACCGGGGAGCTGTTTTTT,CASSPVGQSNTGELFF
TRBD1,TRBV6-5,TRBJ1-2,NA,TGTGCCAGCAGTTTGTTCAGGGGGCCGGAGGGCTACACCTTC,CASSLFRGPEGYTF
NA,TRBV6-5,TRBJ1-3,NA,TGTGCCAGCAGTCCCGGAACAGCCATGATTACGATATATTTT,CASSPGTAMITIYF
TRBD1,TRBV5-1,TRBJ1-4,NA,TGCGCCAGCAGTTCGGGACAGGGGTACGAAAAACTGTTTTTT,CASSSGQGYEKLFF
TRBD2,TRBV28,TRBJ2-2,NA,TGTGCCAGCAGTTTGTGGTCGCGGGAGTACACCGGGGAGCTGTTTTTT,CASSLWSREYTGELFF
NA,TRBV2,TRBJ2-7,NA,TGTGCCAGCAGTGTCAGTCGAGAGGTAAACGAGCAGTACTTC,CASSVSREVNEQYF
TRBD2,TRBV6-1,TRBJ2-2,NA,TGTGCCAGCAGTGAACGGGAGACTAGCGGGGGGAACGGGGAGCTGTTTTTT,CASSERETSGGNGELFF
TRBD1,TRBV7-9,TRBJ1-4,NA,TGTGCCAGCAGCCCCCGGGACAGGGGGCCCGTTAATGAAAAACTGTTTTTT,CASSPRDRGPVNEKLFF
NA,TRBV11-2,TRBJ1-3,NA,TGTGCCAGCAGATCATCTGGAAACACCATATATTTT,CASRSSGNTIYF
NA,TRBV4-1,TRBJ1-5,NA,TGCGCCAGCAGCCAACCCCGCCAGCGACAGCCCCAGCATTTT,CASSQPRQRQPQHF